The present T cell receptor beta chain was sequenced within a study of blood T cell repertoires in COVID-19. In the study overall: Samples of COVID-19 (acute and convalescent) were obtained from the United States, Italy and Spain. T cells, B-cell-depleted T cells, or PBMCs supplied cDNA or gDNA.

Per the authors' pipeline: From reference gene primer amplification, estimates of nucleated cell counts were derived. Assay used: immunoSEQ multiplex PCR; TCRdb lists only in-frame clones, some missing. V and J calls and clone size are given by that table; D and trimming were obtained from the DNA. Of approximately 250,000 clones listed, about 85% are singletons. In germline, CDR1 is SGHTA, CDR2 FQGNSA. V was clipped by 2 bases and J by 3 bases, with 11 bases between them. CDR3 size: 14 residues. J is TRBJ2-7 and V is TRBV7-2; D perhaps matches TRBD1 (6 bases). The sample was peripheral blood. The TCR comes from a man aged 40-50 years with acute or convalescent COVID-19. DNA of the CDR3: TGTGCCAGCAGCTTATACAGGGAAAGCTACGAGCAGTACTTC. Amino acid sequence: CASSLYRESYEQYF.